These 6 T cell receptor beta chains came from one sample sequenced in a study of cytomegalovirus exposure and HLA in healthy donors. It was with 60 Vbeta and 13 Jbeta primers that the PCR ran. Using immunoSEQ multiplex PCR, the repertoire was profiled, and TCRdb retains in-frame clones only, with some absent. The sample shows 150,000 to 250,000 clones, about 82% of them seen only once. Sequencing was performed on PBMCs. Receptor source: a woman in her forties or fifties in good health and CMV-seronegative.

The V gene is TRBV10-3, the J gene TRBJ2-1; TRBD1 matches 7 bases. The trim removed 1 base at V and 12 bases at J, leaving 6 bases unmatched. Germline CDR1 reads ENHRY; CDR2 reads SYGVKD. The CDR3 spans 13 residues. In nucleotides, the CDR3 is TGTGCCATCAGTGAGTATACAGGGGTAGCGCAGTTCTTC. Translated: CAISEYTGVAQFF.

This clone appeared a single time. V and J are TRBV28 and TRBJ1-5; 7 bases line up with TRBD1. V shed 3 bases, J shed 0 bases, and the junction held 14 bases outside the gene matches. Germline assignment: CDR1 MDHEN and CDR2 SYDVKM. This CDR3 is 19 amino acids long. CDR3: CASSFPRQGRSYSNQPQHF. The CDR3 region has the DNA TGTGCCAGCAGTTTCCCCCGACAGGGTAGGAGTTATAGCAATCAGCCCCAGCATTTT.

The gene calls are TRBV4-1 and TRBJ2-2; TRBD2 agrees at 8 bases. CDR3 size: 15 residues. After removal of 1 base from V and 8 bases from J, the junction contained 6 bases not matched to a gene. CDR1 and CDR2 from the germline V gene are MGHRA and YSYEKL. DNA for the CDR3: TGCGCCAGCAGCCAAGGTCGGGGGGGAGTAGGGGAGCTGTTTTTT. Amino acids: CASSQGRGGVGELFF.

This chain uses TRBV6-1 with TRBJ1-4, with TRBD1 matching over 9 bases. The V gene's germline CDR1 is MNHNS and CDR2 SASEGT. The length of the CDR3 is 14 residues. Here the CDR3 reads CASGTGWTNEKLFF. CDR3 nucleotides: TGTGCGAGCGGGACAGGGTGGACTAATGAAAAACTGTTTTTT.

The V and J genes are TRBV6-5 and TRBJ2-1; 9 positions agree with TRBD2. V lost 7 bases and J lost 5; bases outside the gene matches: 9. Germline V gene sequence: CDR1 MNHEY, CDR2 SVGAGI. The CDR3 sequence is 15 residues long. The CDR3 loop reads CASTNGLAMNNEQFF. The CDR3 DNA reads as TGTGCCAGCACCAACGGACTAGCGATGAACAATGAGCAGTTCTTC.

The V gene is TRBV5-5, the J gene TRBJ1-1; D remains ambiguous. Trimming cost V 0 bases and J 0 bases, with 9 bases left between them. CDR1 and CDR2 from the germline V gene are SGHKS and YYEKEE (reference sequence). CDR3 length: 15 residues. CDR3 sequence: CASSLEFRLNTEAFF. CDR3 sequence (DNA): TGTGCCAGCAGCTTGGAGTTCAGATTGAACACTGAAGCTTTCTTT. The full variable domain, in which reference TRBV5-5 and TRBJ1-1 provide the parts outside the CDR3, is DAGVTQSPTHLIKTRGQQVTLRCSPISGHKSVSWYQQVLGQGPQFIFQYYEKEERGRGNFPDRFSARQFPNYSSELNVNALLLGDSALYLCASSLEFRLNTEAFFGQGTRLTVV.